This entry lists 25 T cell receptor beta chains sequenced from one sample in a study of identical twins (dated by TCRdb to 2016 to 2017). To prepare the library, 5' RACE was applied. These reads were obtained on an Illumina HiSeq 2000. TCRdb handled the public reads itself, with Q25 trimming in fastp and clone calling in MiXCR, and kept productive beta chains. Every distinct CDR3 protein forms one entry, paired with its most common genes and DNA. The sample profile shows 200,000 or so distinct CDR3 sequences; 6% to 9% of them were found once. 1.9% of the sample is held by the ten biggest clonotypes. These same records also appear under a second study, on yellow fever vaccine responses in identical twins.

The specimen sequenced was memory (CD45RO+) T cells sorted from blood. The sample's cell subset or site, from its label and the paper: CD45RO+ enriched T cells. The receptors come from a woman under 30 in good health.

The chain is built from TRBV3-1 and TRBJ2-1; tentatively, D is TRBD1 (5 bases). This CDR3 region has 18 residues. Trimming left V 0 bases short and J 7 bases short, with 22 bases between. CDR1 and CDR2 (germline): LGHDT, YNNKEL (reference sequence). In DNA form, the CDR3 reads TGTGCCAGCAGCCAAGATTCCGTAATGGGGCAGCTTTTTAATGAGCAGTTCTTC. The encoded protein is CASSQDSVMGQLFNEQFF.

The CDR3: CASSLESLVGDTQYF. For the CDR3, the DNA is TGCGCCAGCAGCTTGGAAAGTTTGGTGGGAGATACGCAGTATTTT. This sequence joins TRBV5-1 and TRBJ2-3; D gene ambiguous. This CDR3 contains 15 residues. CDR1 is SGHRS and CDR2 is YFSETQ in the germline V gene. V lost 0 bases to trimming and J lost 5 bases, with 13 bases between them.

The rearrangement links TRBV30 to TRBJ2-7; D call uncertain. The CDR3 sequence is 14 residues long. Germline-derived CDR1 and CDR2 are GTSNPN and SVGIG (reference sequence). Trimming took 1 base from V and 5 from J, leaving 15 bases between them. The CDR3 region has the DNA TGTGCCTGGAGTGGCCACCCCCTCGATCACGAGCAGTACTTC. It codes for CAWSGHPLDHEQYF.

V is TRBV4-3 and J is TRBJ2-1; D is tentatively TRBD1 or TRBD2 (5 bases each). V was clipped by 4 bases and J by 2 bases, with 15 bases between them. Germline V gives CDR1 LGHNA, CDR2 YSLEER. The CDR3 loop spans 16 amino acids. CDR3 in DNA: TGCGCCAGCAGCCGAAACCGGGACGGAGCCTACAATGAGCAGTTCTTC. It codes for CASSRNRDGAYNEQFF.

Here the CDR3 reads CSASGLAGGMEQYF. As DNA, the CDR3 is TGCAGTGCTAGTGGACTAGCGGGGGGGATGGAGCAGTACTTC. This chain uses TRBV20-1 with TRBJ2-7; 15 bases map to TRBD2. The V and J ends lost 3 bases and 7 bases, in that order; junction bases with no gene match: 4. Germline values: CDR1 DFQATT, CDR2 SNEGSKA (reference sequence). The CDR3 is 14 amino acids.

This clonotype was found a few times. DNA of the CDR3: TGTGCCAGCAGCCAAGTTATAACAGATACGCAGTATTTT. As protein: CASSQVITDTQYF. This chain connects TRBV3-1 to TRBJ2-3; no firm D call. The CDR3 totals 13 residues. V lost 1 base and J 3 bases, leaving 5 bases between the germline ends. Germline V gene data show CDR1 as LGHDT and CDR2 as YNNKEL (reference sequence).

This clonotype was seen many times. V usage is TRBV6-2 or TRBV6-3 and J usage is TRBJ2-1; 7 bases agree with TRBD2. The CDR3 is made up of 15 amino acids. The germline CDR1 and CDR2 sequences are MNHEY and SVGEGT. V was clipped by 8 bases and J by 1 base; unmatched bases: 8. CDR3 bases: TGTGCCAGCTGTCTAGCGGACGTATCCTACAATGAGCAGTTCTTC. Protein product: CASCLADVSYNEQFF.

V usage is TRBV12-5 and J usage is TRBJ2-7; D is uncertain. V dropped 5 bases and J dropped 2 bases, with 4 bases sitting between them. The CDR3 has 11 residues. The germline V gene has CDR1 LGHNT and CDR2 FRNRAP. CDR3 region: CASGTTYEQYF. The CDR3 bases are TGTGCTAGTGGTACTACCTACGAGCAGTACTTC.

This clonotype was detected a few times. The chain joins TRBV28 to TRBJ2-7, with D unresolved. V was pared by 3 bases and J by 2 bases, with 14 bases between. CDR1 MDHEN and CDR2 SYDVKM come from the germline V gene. This CDR3 region has 15 residues. In nucleotides, the CDR3 is TGTGCCAGCAGTTTCCAACCTTCGGCAACCTACGAGCAGTACTTC. It translates to CASSFQPSATYEQYF.

V and J are TRBV7-9 and TRBJ1-1, with D possibly matching TRBD1 (5 bases). The germline V and J ends were trimmed by 5 bases and 1 base, with 14 bases remaining between them. Germline lookup yields CDR1 SEHNR and CDR2 FQNEAQ (reference sequence). The CDR3 is made up of 15 amino acids. CDR3 amino acids: CASSPGPGPNTEAFF. CDR3 DNA: TGTGCCAGCAGCCCTGGGCCAGGGCCGAACACTGAAGCTTTCTTT.

This clonotype came up many times. CDR3 residues: CASSLSPGSTGELFF. The CDR3 nucleotides are TGTGCCAGCAGCTTATCCCCGGGGAGCACCGGGGAGCTGTTTTTT. The genes are TRBV7-3 and TRBJ2-2; a possible D gene is TRBD2 (5 bases). The CDR3 has 15 amino acids. V was cut by 2 bases and J by 4 bases, with 11 bases left in between. Germline lookup yields CDR1 SGHTA and CDR2 FQGTGA.

This clonotype has a count of ten or more. The CDR3 DNA follows: TGCGCCAGCAGCCAAGGAACGGGTCTCAACTACGAGCAGTACTTC. Translating gives CASSQGTGLNYEQYF. The V call is TRBV4-3, the J call TRBJ2-7; D unresolved. The CDR3 is made up of 15 amino acids. With 1 base removed from V and 3 bases from J, the gap between germline ends came to 13 bases. Germline V lookup: CDR1 LGHNA, CDR2 YSLEER.

This clonotype was counted only a few times. V and J are TRBV3-1 and TRBJ2-1; a possible D gene is TRBD2 (7 bases). Germline CDR1 LGHDT, CDR2 YNNKEL (reference sequence). The CDR3 contains 14 residues. The ends were cut back, 5 bases at V and 8 bases at J, with 16 bases in the middle. In nucleotides, the CDR3 is TGTGCCAGCAGCAACAGGGTTCTAGCGGATGAGCAGTTCTTC. Residues: CASSNRVLADEQFF.

This clonotype was observed a few times. This rearrangement joins TRBV3-1 to TRBJ2-5; maybe TRBD1 (6 bases). Trimming stripped 4 bases from V and 3 bases from J, with 15 bases between. Germline lookup yields CDR1 LGHDT and CDR2 YNNKEL (reference sequence). The CDR3 length is 15 residues. CDR3 protein: CASSRRRTDKETQYF. CDR3 bases: TGTGCCAGCAGCCGTAGGCGGACAGACAAAGAGACCCAGTACTTC.

This clonotype turned up a few times. The V call is TRBV7-2, the J call TRBJ2-5, with a tentative D call TRBD2 (6 bases). The germline V gene encodes CDR1 SGHTA and CDR2 FQGNSA. This CDR3 spans 13 amino acids. V gave up 5 bases and J gave up 5 bases, with 12 bases separating them. CDR3 amino acids: CASSRGSEETQYF. Here the CDR3 DNA reads TGTGCCAGCAGCCGGGGGTCGGAGGAGACCCAGTACTTC.

Here the CDR3 DNA reads TGTGCCAGCAGAATGGACAGGGCTCGTAATTCACCCCTCCACTTT. Translated: CASRMDRARNSPLHF. The chain employs TRBV6-1 and TRBJ1-6, with 8 bases aligning to TRBD1. The CDR3 contains 15 residues. The trim removed 6 bases at V and 6 bases at J, leaving 7 bases unmatched. The germline gives CDR1 MNHNS, CDR2 SASEGT.

This clonotype turned up a few times. The chain is built from TRBV20-1 and TRBJ2-7, with 7 positions matching TRBD2. CDR1 and CDR2 (germline): DFQATT, SNEGSKA (reference sequence). The CDR3 extends over 14 amino acids. Germline trimming cut 3 bases from V and 2 bases from J; bases unmatched to any gene: 7. CDR3 nucleotides: TGCAGTGCTAGGACGGGTGCGGGGGCCTACGAGCAGTACTTC. This gives the protein CSARTGAGAYEQYF.

This clonotype was seen repeatedly, ten times or more. The chain joins TRBV5-6 to TRBJ2-3; D gene uncertain. The CDR3 contains 13 residues. Trimming pared 3 bases from V and 1 base from J, leaving 6 bases between. Germline V gene lookup returns CDR1 SGHDT and CDR2 YYEEEE. The DNA of the CDR3 is TGTGCCAGCAGCTACTTTGGCACAGATACGCAGTATTTT. As protein: CASSYFGTDTQYF. Full variable domain (remainder filled in from reference TRBV5-6 and TRBJ2-3): DAGVTQSPTHLIKTRGQQVTLRCSPKSGHDTVSWYQQALGQGPQFIFQYYEEEERQRGNFPDRFSGHQFPNYSSELNVNALLLGDSALYLCASSYFGTDTQYFGPGTRLTVL.

The chain employs TRBV27 and TRBJ2-1, with 8 nucleotides matching TRBD1. Trimming cost V 7 bases and J 9 bases; bases outside gene matches: 14. The germline CDR1 and CDR2 sequences are MNHEY and SMNVEV (reference sequence). The CDR3 runs to 15 residues. CDR3 in amino acids: CASMSGQGAWGEQFF. The CDR3 DNA sequence: TGTGCCAGCATGTCCGGGCAGGGGGCTTGGGGTGAGCAGTTCTTC.

The table lists this clonotype with many counts. The rearrangement links TRBV2 to TRBJ2-1; the D is unclear. The CDR3 sequence is 11 residues long. V shed 9 bases and J shed 9 bases, with 12 bases lying between them. Germline V gene sequence: CDR1 SNHLY, CDR2 FYNNEI. CDR3 nucleotide sequence: TGTGCCAGTAGACTCGTGGGTGAGCAGTTCTTC. This translates into CASRLVGEQFF.

The V gene is TRBV6-1, the J gene TRBJ2-3; D may be TRBD1 or TRBD2 (6 bases each). Germline values: CDR1 MNHNS, CDR2 SASEGT. The CDR3 is made up of 14 amino acids. The germline V and J ends were trimmed by 7 bases and 2 bases, with 13 bases remaining between them. The CDR3: CASMGGHPTDTQYF. CDR3 sequence (DNA): TGTGCCAGCATGGGGGGACACCCCACAGATACGCAGTATTTT.

The gene calls are TRBV20-1 and TRBJ2-7, with D tentatively TRBD2 (7 bases). Germline values: CDR1 DFQATT, CDR2 SNEGSKA (reference sequence). This CDR3 has 11 residues. Trimming removed 6 bases at V and 7 bases at J, with 13 bases between. CDR3 in DNA: TGCAGTGCAGGGGGGGCGGGAGAGCAGTACTTC. Its protein is CSAGGAGEQYF.

The V gene is TRBV3-1, the J gene TRBJ2-7; 7 bases line up with TRBD1. Germline-derived CDR1 and CDR2 are LGHDT and YNNKEL (reference sequence). This CDR3 contains 13 residues. V shed 5 bases, J shed 3 bases, and the junction held 4 bases outside the gene matches. The CDR3 sequence is CASSTRQGYEQYF. The CDR3 nucleotides are TGTGCCAGCAGCACCCGACAGGGCTACGAGCAGTACTTC.

This clonotype was seen ten or more times. The chain is built from TRBV5-6 and TRBJ2-7; 7 nucleotides align to TRBD2. The length of the CDR3 is 15 residues. Trimming at V came to 0 bases and at J to 1 base, leaving 4 bases not matched to a gene. Germline V gene lookup returns CDR1 SGHDT and CDR2 YYEEEE. CDR3 loop: CASSLVSGVSYEQYF. For the CDR3, the DNA is TGTGCCAGCAGCTTGGTAAGCGGGGTTTCCTACGAGCAGTACTTC.

The chain joins TRBV6-2 or TRBV6-3 to TRBJ2-2, with D uncertain. This CDR3 comprises 13 residues. Trimming shortened V by 1 base and J by 6 bases, and 6 bases separated the two germline ends. Germline V gives CDR1 MNHEY, CDR2 SVGEGT. This CDR3 is CASSYYLAGELFF. The CDR3 bases are TGTGCCAGCAGTTACTATTTGGCCGGGGAGCTGTTTTTT.